This is a list of T cell receptor beta chains from one sample in a study of T cell repertoires in cytomegalovirus infection. Their specific antigens are unknown. TCRdb analysed the reads with MiXCR anew, one entry per CDR3 protein. The repertoire holds around 430,000 distinct CDR3 sequences, with about 42% as singletons. The specimen comprised cultured PBMCs, sampled from culture after CMV antigen stimulation. The receptors stem from a human donor in good health (CMV status not recorded). Some clones in this sample may be carry-over from other donors' samples. Each CDR3 is given with its conserved first and last residue. The D gene is left open where the match is weak. Size is omitted from some rows. Given values are once, few, many or a class for expanded clones.

v_gene: TRBV10-3; abundance: NA; d_gene: TRBD1; j_gene: TRBJ2-3; CDR3nt: TGTGCCATCAGCTCGAGGGGGCCAAGCACAGATACGCAGTATTTT; CDR3aa: CAISSRGPSTDTQYF
v_gene: TRBV7-9; abundance: NA; d_gene: NA; j_gene: TRBJ2-7; CDR3nt: TGTGCCAGCAGCTTTCCGGGATCCTTCGGCGAGCAGTACTTC; CDR3aa: CASSFPGSFGEQYF
v_gene: TRBV11-2; abundance: NA; d_gene: NA; j_gene: TRBJ2-2; CDR3nt: TGTGCCAGCAGCTTAGGGTTTTCCACCGGGGAGCTGTTTTTT; CDR3aa: CASSLGFSTGELFF
v_gene: TRBV12-3/TRBV12-4; abundance: NA; d_gene: NA; j_gene: TRBJ1-5; CDR3nt: TGTGCCAGCACTCATGGGGGTGACAGGTCCAATCAGCCCCAGCATTTT; CDR3aa: CASTHGGDRSNQPQHF
v_gene: TRBV2; abundance: NA; d_gene: NA; j_gene: TRBJ2-1; CDR3nt: TGTGCCAGCAGTGAGAGGCTCCCAACCGCCCAGTTCTTC; CDR3aa: CASSERLPTAQFF
v_gene: TRBV15; abundance: NA; d_gene: TRBD2; j_gene: TRBJ2-7; CDR3nt: TGTGCCACCAGCAGGGCTAGCGGGGTGACTGGGCAGTACTTC; CDR3aa: CATSRASGVTGQYF
v_gene: TRBV12-3/TRBV12-4; abundance: NA; d_gene: NA; j_gene: TRBJ2-1; CDR3nt: TGTGCCAGCAGCGCGGACGGGCCTTTGGATGAGCAGTTCTTC; CDR3aa: CASSADGPLDEQFF
v_gene: TRBV6-1; abundance: NA; d_gene: NA; j_gene: TRBJ2-5; CDR3nt: TGTGCCAGCAGACAGTGGAAGTTGAGAGGCTCTAGCGCGGAGACCCAGTACTTC; CDR3aa: CASRQWKLRGSSAETQYF
v_gene: TRBV14; abundance: NA; d_gene: NA; j_gene: TRBJ2-1; CDR3nt: TGTGCCAGCAGCCAAGGAGCCAGGGGATACAATGAGCAGTTTTTC; CDR3aa: CASSQGARGYNEQFF
v_gene: TRBV4-1; abundance: few; d_gene: NA; j_gene: TRBJ2-7; CDR3nt: TGCGCCAGCAGCCAAGGGGTCCGGGACGAGCAGTACTTC; CDR3aa: CASSQGVRDEQYF
v_gene: TRBV7-2; abundance: NA; d_gene: NA; j_gene: TRBJ1-1; CDR3nt: TGTGCCAGCAGCTATGACAAAGGAGCTTTCTTT; CDR3aa: CASSYDKGAFF
v_gene: TRBV7-6; abundance: few; d_gene: TRBD1; j_gene: TRBJ2-7; CDR3nt: TGTGCCAGCAGCCAGGGGACAGCATTCTACGAGCAGTACTTC; CDR3aa: CASSQGTAFYEQYF
v_gene: TRBV20-1; abundance: few; d_gene: NA; j_gene: TRBJ1-1; CDR3nt: TGCAGTGCTAGAGATCCAGGACTTAGCGCTGAAGCTTTCTTT; CDR3aa: CSARDPGLSAEAFF
v_gene: TRBV7-2; abundance: many; d_gene: TRBD2; j_gene: TRBJ2-3; CDR3nt: TGTGCCAGCAGCTTATGGGGCGGAGGAGCGGGGCCCACAGATACGCAGTATTTT; CDR3aa: CASSLWGGGAGPTDTQYF
v_gene: TRBV7-8; abundance: few; d_gene: TRBD1; j_gene: TRBJ2-1; CDR3nt: TGTGCCAGCAGCCCCGACAGGGGGTTCTACAATGAGCAGTTCTTC; CDR3aa: CASSPDRGFYNEQFF
v_gene: TRBV5-1; abundance: NA; d_gene: TRBD1; j_gene: TRBJ1-4; CDR3nt: TGCGCCAGCAGCTTGGCCGAGGGACAGGGCGCTGAAAAACTGTTTTTT; CDR3aa: CASSLAEGQGAEKLFF
v_gene: TRBV11-2; abundance: few; d_gene: NA; j_gene: TRBJ1-6; CDR3nt: TGTGCCAGCAGCTTAGGGGGCCCACCCCTCCACTTT; CDR3aa: CASSLGGPPLHF
v_gene: TRBV7-2; abundance: NA; d_gene: TRBD1; j_gene: TRBJ1-2; CDR3nt: TGTGCCAGCAGCTTAGCGAACACAGGGGGCTATATATGGAGCTACACCTTC; CDR3aa: CASSLANTGGYIWSYTF
v_gene: TRBV15; abundance: once; d_gene: NA; j_gene: TRBJ1-5; CDR3nt: TGTGCCACCAGCAGAGATAGTAACACGGCGGTGGGTCAGCCCCAGCATTTT; CDR3aa: CATSRDSNTAVGQPQHF
v_gene: TRBV7-9; abundance: NA; d_gene: NA; j_gene: TRBJ1-1; CDR3nt: TGTGCCAGCAGCAATCTCGACAGACCGAACACTGAAGCTTTCTTT; CDR3aa: CASSNLDRPNTEAFF
v_gene: TRBV7-9; abundance: few; d_gene: TRBD1; j_gene: TRBJ2-3; CDR3nt: TGTGCCAGCAGCTTATGGGACAGGAGCCCAGATACGCAGTATTTT; CDR3aa: CASSLWDRSPDTQYF
v_gene: TRBV4-1; abundance: NA; d_gene: NA; j_gene: TRBJ2-1; CDR3nt: TGCGCCAGCAGCCAAGCGGGGGGCGGTTACAATGAGCAGTTCTTC; CDR3aa: CASSQAGGGYNEQFF
v_gene: TRBV7-2; abundance: NA; d_gene: NA; j_gene: TRBJ2-1; CDR3nt: TGTGCCAGCAGCCCCTGGGGGCGAGGTGAGCAGTTCTTC; CDR3aa: CASSPWGRGEQFF
v_gene: TRBV7-6; abundance: few; d_gene: NA; j_gene: TRBJ2-7; CDR3nt: TGTGCCAGCAGCTTAGACGGGGGAGCCTACTACGAGCAGTACTTC; CDR3aa: CASSLDGGAYYEQYF
v_gene: TRBV15; abundance: NA; d_gene: NA; j_gene: TRBJ1-2; CDR3nt: TGTGCCACCAGCAGAGGGACTGCGGGACTCTATGGCTACACCTTC; CDR3aa: CATSRGTAGLYGYTF
v_gene: TRBV28; abundance: NA; d_gene: TRBD2; j_gene: TRBJ2-5; CDR3nt: TGTGCCAGCAGAAAGGGACTAGCGGGACGGTGGGCCCAAGAGACCCAGTACTTC; CDR3aa: CASRKGLAGRWAQETQYF
v_gene: TRBV7-9; abundance: few; d_gene: NA; j_gene: TRBJ2-2; CDR3nt: TGTGCCAGCAGCTTAAGATCGCGGGGGCGCGACACCGGGGAGCTGTTTTTT; CDR3aa: CASSLRSRGRDTGELFF
v_gene: TRBV7-8; abundance: few; d_gene: NA; j_gene: TRBJ2-5; CDR3nt: TGTGCCAGCAGCTCGGTGGAGCGGTCCCAAGAGACCCAGTACTTC; CDR3aa: CASSSVERSQETQYF
v_gene: TRBV7-2; abundance: NA; d_gene: NA; j_gene: TRBJ1-6; CDR3nt: TGTGCCAGCAGCTTAGCGTCCCTCGTTCTCCACTTT; CDR3aa: CASSLASLVLHF
v_gene: TRBV11-2; abundance: NA; d_gene: TRBD2; j_gene: TRBJ2-1; CDR3nt: TGTGCCAGCAGCTTGGGCGGGAGTACCTATGAGCAGTTCTTC; CDR3aa: CASSLGGSTYEQFF
v_gene: TRBV19; abundance: NA; d_gene: TRBD1; j_gene: TRBJ1-1; CDR3nt: TGTGCCAGTAGTGACAGGGGCCGGGGGAACACTGAAGCTTTCTTT; CDR3aa: CASSDRGRGNTEAFF
v_gene: TRBV6-1; abundance: NA; d_gene: TRBD1; j_gene: TRBJ2-2; CDR3nt: TGTGCCAGCCTACTGGGGGGACAGGAGGGCACCGGGGAGCTGTTTTTT; CDR3aa: CASLLGGQEGTGELFF
v_gene: TRBV11-2; abundance: NA; d_gene: NA; j_gene: TRBJ2-4; CDR3nt: TGTGCCAGCAGCTTAGGCCTTGGGAACATTCAGTACTTC; CDR3aa: CASSLGLGNIQYF
v_gene: TRBV14; abundance: NA; d_gene: TRBD2; j_gene: TRBJ2-3; CDR3nt: TGTGCCAGCAGCCGACTAGCGGGAGTTCCAGATACGCAGTATTTT; CDR3aa: CASSRLAGVPDTQYF
v_gene: TRBV7-6; abundance: NA; d_gene: NA; j_gene: TRBJ2-7; CDR3nt: TGTGCCAGCAGCTTAGATATAACCGGGACCCACGAGCAGTACTTC; CDR3aa: CASSLDITGTHEQYF
v_gene: TRBV5-4; abundance: NA; d_gene: NA; j_gene: TRBJ2-3; CDR3nt: TGTGCCAGCAGCTTGGGGGGGCCGACTAGTCTCGGCACAGATACGCAGTATTTT; CDR3aa: CASSLGGPTSLGTDTQYF
v_gene: TRBV6-6; abundance: few; d_gene: NA; j_gene: TRBJ1-5; CDR3nt: TGTGCCAGCACCTTAACCCTGACAGTCGATCAGCCCCAGCATTTT; CDR3aa: CASTLTLTVDQPQHF
v_gene: TRBV7-2; abundance: NA; d_gene: NA; j_gene: TRBJ2-1; CDR3nt: TGTGCCAGCAGCTCCCGGGGTATCAATGAGCAGTTCTTC; CDR3aa: CASSSRGINEQFF
v_gene: TRBV7-9; abundance: few; d_gene: NA; j_gene: TRBJ1-4; CDR3nt: TGTGCCAGCACCACCCCAGGCGGTGGGGCTAATGAAAAACTGTTTTTT; CDR3aa: CASTTPGGGANEKLFF
v_gene: TRBV6-8; abundance: NA; d_gene: NA; j_gene: TRBJ2-5; CDR3nt: TGTGCCAGCACCCGGACGCCACTCCGGCTAGAAACCCAGTACTTC; CDR3aa: CASTRTPLRLETQYF
v_gene: TRBV24-1; abundance: NA; d_gene: NA; j_gene: TRBJ1-5; CDR3nt: TGTGCCACCAGTGACACGACAGGAAGCAATCAGCCCCAGCATTTT; CDR3aa: CATSDTTGSNQPQHF
v_gene: TRBV29-1; abundance: NA; d_gene: NA; j_gene: TRBJ2-3; CDR3nt: TGCAGCGTTGTGGAGGGTGGCACAGATACGCAGTATTTT; CDR3aa: CSVVEGGTDTQYF
v_gene: TRBV6-5; abundance: few; d_gene: TRBD2; j_gene: TRBJ2-7; CDR3nt: TGTGCCAGCTGGCGGGGGGGTGCGAACTACGAGCAGTACTTC; CDR3aa: CASWRGGANYEQYF